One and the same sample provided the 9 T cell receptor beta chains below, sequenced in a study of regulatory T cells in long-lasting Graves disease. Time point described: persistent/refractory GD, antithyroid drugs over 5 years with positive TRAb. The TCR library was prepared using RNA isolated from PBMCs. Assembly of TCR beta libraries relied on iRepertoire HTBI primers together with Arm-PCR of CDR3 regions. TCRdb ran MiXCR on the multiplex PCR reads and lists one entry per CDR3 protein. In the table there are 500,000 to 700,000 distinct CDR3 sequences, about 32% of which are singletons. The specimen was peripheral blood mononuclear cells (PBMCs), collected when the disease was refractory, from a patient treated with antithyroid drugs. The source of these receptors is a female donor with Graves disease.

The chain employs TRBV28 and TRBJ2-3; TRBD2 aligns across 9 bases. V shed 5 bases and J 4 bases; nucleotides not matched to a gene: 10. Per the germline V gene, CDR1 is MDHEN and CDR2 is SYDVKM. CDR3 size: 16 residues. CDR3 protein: CASSGTSTLNADTQYF. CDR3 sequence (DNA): TGTGCCAGCAGTGGGACTAGCACCCTTAACGCAGATACGCAGTATTTT.

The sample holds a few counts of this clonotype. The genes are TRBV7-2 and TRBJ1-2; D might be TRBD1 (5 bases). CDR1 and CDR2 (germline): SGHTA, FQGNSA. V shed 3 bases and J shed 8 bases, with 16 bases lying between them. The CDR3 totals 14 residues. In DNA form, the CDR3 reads TGTGCCAGCAGCTTCCCTCAGGGCTCAACGGGCTACACCTTC. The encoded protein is CASSFPQGSTGYTF.

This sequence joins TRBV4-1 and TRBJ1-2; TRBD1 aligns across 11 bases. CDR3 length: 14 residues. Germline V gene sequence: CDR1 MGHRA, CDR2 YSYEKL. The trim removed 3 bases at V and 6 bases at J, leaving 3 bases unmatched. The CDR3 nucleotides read TGCGCCAGCAGCCAGGGACAGGGGGTAAATGGCTACACCTTC. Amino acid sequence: CASSQGQGVNGYTF.

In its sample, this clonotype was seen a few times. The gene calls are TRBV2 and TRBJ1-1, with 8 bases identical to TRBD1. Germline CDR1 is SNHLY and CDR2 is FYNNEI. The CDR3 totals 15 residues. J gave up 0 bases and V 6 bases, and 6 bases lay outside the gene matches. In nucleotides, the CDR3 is TGTGCCAGCAGACCATGGACAGGGCTGAACACTGAAGCTTTCTTT. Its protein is CASRPWTGLNTEAFF.

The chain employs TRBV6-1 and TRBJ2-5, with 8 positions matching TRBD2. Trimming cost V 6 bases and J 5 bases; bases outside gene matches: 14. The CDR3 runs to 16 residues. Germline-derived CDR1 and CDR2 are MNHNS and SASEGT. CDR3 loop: CASRPPGLVGRETQYF. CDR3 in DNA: TGTGCCAGCAGACCCCCGGGACTAGTTGGAAGGGAGACCCAGTACTTC.

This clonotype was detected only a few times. The CDR3 DNA is TGTGCCAGCAGCCCACGGGGGCTCTCCTACAATGAGCAGTTCTTC. Its translation: CASSPRGLSYNEQFF. The V call is TRBV12-3 or TRBV12-4, the J call TRBJ2-1, with D tentatively TRBD1 or TRBD2 (6 bases each). This CDR3 spans 15 amino acids. Trimming pared 6 bases from V and 0 bases from J, leaving 12 bases between.

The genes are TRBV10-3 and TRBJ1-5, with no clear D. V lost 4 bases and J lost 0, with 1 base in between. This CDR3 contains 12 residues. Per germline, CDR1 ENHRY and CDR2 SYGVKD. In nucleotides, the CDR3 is TGTGCCATCAGTGCTAGCAATCAGCCCCAGCATTTT. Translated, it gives CAISASNQPQHF.

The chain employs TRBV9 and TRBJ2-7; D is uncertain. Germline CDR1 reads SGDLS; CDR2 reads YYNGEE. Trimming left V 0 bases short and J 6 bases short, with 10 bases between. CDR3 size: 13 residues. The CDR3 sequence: CASSVVASGEQYF. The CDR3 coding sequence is TGTGCCAGCAGCGTAGTGGCGTCTGGCGAGCAGTACTTC.

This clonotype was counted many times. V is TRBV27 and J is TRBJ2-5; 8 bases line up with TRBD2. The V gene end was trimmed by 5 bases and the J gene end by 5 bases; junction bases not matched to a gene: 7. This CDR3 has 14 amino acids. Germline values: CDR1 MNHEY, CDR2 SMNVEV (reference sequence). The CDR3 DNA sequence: TGTGCCAGCAGTCGCCCGGGACTAGGGGAGACCCAGTACTTC. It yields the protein CASSRPGLGETQYF.